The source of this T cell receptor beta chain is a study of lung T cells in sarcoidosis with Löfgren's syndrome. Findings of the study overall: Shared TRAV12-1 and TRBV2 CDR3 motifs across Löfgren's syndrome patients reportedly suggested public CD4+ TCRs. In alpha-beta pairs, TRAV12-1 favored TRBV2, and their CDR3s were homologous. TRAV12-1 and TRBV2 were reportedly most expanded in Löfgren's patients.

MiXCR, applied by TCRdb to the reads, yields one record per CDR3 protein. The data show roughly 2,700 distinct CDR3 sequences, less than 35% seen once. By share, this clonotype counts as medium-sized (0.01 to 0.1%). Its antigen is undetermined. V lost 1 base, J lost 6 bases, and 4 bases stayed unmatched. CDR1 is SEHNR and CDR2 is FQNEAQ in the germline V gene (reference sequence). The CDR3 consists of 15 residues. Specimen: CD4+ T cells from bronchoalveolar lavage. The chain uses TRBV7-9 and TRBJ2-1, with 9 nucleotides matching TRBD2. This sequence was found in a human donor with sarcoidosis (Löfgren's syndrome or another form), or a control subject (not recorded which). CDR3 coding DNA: TGTGCCAGCAGCTTAGGAGCGGGGGGAATCAATGAGCAGTTCTTC. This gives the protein CASSLGAGGINEQFF.